This TCR beta chain is drawn from a study of cytomegalovirus exposure and HLA in healthy donors. Trimming cost V 8 bases and J 5 bases; bases outside gene matches: 11. CDR3 length: 16 amino acids. Germline lookup yields CDR1 SGHTA and CDR2 FQGNSA. This PCR relied on a set of 60 Vbeta primers and 13 Jbeta primers. TCRdb keeps only in-frame clones here, not all; method: immunoSEQ multiplex PCR. The profile covers 200,000 to 300,000 clones, with roughly 87% appearing a single time and 4.5% to 6% taken by the ten largest. The sequenced material came from PBMCs. This rearrangement joins TRBV7-2 to TRBJ2-1; TRBD1 matches 11 bases. The clonotype originates from a woman aged 40 to 50 in good health and CMV-seropositive. DNA for the CDR3: TGTGCCAGCCTGCCCGCCGGGACAGGGGGAGACAATGAGCAGTTCTTC. It yields the protein CASLPAGTGGDNEQFF.